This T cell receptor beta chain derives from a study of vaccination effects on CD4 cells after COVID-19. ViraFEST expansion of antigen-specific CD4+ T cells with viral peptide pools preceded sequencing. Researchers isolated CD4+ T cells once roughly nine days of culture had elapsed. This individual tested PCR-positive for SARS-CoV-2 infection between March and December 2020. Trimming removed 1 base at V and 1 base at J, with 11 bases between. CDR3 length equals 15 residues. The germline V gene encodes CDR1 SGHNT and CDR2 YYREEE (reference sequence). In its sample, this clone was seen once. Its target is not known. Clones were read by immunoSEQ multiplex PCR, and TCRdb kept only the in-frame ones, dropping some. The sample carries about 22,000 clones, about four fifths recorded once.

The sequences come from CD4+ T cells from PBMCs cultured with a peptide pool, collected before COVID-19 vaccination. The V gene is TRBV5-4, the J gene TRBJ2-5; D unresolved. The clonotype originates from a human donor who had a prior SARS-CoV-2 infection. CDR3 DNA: TGTGCCAGCAGCTTGTCACCCACCGGCCAAGAGACCCAGTACTTC. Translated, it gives CASSLSPTGQETQYF.